The clone carrying this T cell receptor beta chain was seen many times. Its antigen remains unidentified. Germline V lookup: CDR1 MNHEY, CDR2 SVGAGI. The CDR3 runs to 13 residues. Trimming cost V 2 bases and J 9 bases, with 11 bases left between them. The record originates from a study of T-cell reconstitution after alpha-beta-depleted transplantation in children. It was with unique molecular identifiers that the TCRbeta library was prepared. TCRdb recomputed calls from the PCR reads with MiXCR, one row per CDR3 protein. The data show 15,000 to 20,000 distinct CDR3 sequences, 5% to 5.5% seen once. Study results and limitations: Newly produced T cells mostly provided counts and TCRbeta diversity after one year, as hyperexpanded clones declined. Some patients' high day-60 TCRbeta diversity was attributed to recipient cells surviving conditioning. Two months or so post-transplant, alpha-beta T cells reportedly derived from several hundred expanded graft clones.

The sample here was PBMCs, taken before TCRalphabeta/CD19-depleted stem cell transplant. This receptor was obtained from a boy younger than 18 with acute lymphoblastic leukemia, due to receive a stem cell transplant. The genes are TRBV6-5 and TRBJ1-5, with D hard to call. DNA for the CDR3: TGTGCCAGCAGTTACGGAAGTCGGGGGCCCCAGCATTTT. Protein product: CASSYGSRGPQHF.